One and the same sample provided the 17 T cell receptor beta chains below, sequenced in a study of OX40 agonist ivuxolimab in advanced cancers. TCRdb's copy holds only in-frame clones and misses some; the assay was immunoSEQ multiplex PCR. The table has under 150,000 clones, more than 80% seen once. This specimen consisted of CD4+ or CD8+ T cells sorted from blood, obtained in a trial of the OX40 agonist ivuxolimab. Receptor source: an adult with an advanced solid tumor such as melanoma, head and neck, liver or kidney cancer.

V and J are TRBV28 and TRBJ1-2, with D unresolved. V lost 5 bases and J lost 4, with 11 bases in between. The CDR3 loop spans 13 amino acids. The germline V gene encodes CDR1 MDHEN and CDR2 SYDVKM. In nucleotides, the CDR3 is TGTGCCAGCAGTCGCACTGATGGCTATGGCTACACCTTC. Its translation: CASSRTDGYGYTF.

J is TRBJ2-7 and V is TRBV19; possibly TRBD1 for D (6 bases). V shed 3 bases and J shed 4 bases, with 13 bases lying between them. The germline V gene encodes CDR1 LNHDA and CDR2 SQIVND (reference sequence). This CDR3 comprises 14 residues. This CDR3 is CASSMSQGMYEQYF. The CDR3 DNA sequence: TGTGCCAGTAGTATGTCCCAGGGGATGTACGAGCAGTACTTC.

The chain couples TRBV5-1 to TRBJ2-2; D remains unclear. Trimming left V 2 bases short and J 4 bases short, with 15 bases between. Germline values: CDR1 SGHRS, CDR2 YFSETQ. The CDR3 runs to 16 residues. CDR3 sequence reads: CASSFDGEMGTGELFF. CDR3 DNA sequence: TGCGCCAGCAGCTTTGATGGAGAAATGGGCACCGGGGAGCTGTTTTTT.

The CDR3 region is CASSIPGINQPQHF. CDR3 sequence (DNA): TGTGCCAGTAGTATCCCCGGTATCAATCAGCCCCAGCATTTT. This chain links TRBV19 with TRBJ1-5; D is unclear. The CDR3 totals 14 residues. V lost 3 bases and J lost 3, with 9 bases in between. Germline V gene data show CDR1 as LNHDA and CDR2 as SQIVND (reference sequence). Supplemented by reference TRBV19 and TRBJ1-5, the full variable domain reads DGGITQSPKYLFRKEGQNVTLSCEQNLNHDAMYWYRQDPGQGLRLIYYSQIVNDFQKGDIAEGYSVSREKKESFPLTVTSAQKNPTAFYLCASSIPGINQPQHFGDGTRLSIL.

The rearrangement links TRBV25-1 to TRBJ1-1, with unresolved D. The CDR3 has 12 residues. Germline-derived CDR1 and CDR2 are MGHDK and SYGVNS. The V end was cut by 2 bases, the J end by 7 bases, with 8 bases between. CDR3 loop: CASSERIGEAFF. The CDR3 DNA is TGTGCCAGCAGTGAACGGATCGGTGAAGCTTTCTTT.

The J gene is TRBJ2-4, the V gene TRBV28; unclear D gene. CDR1 and CDR2 from the germline V gene are MDHEN and SYDVKM. V dropped 5 bases and J dropped 0 bases, with 14 bases sitting between them. There are 16 residues in the CDR3. The CDR3 protein is CASSTTVGLAKNIQYF. The CDR3 nucleotides read TGTGCCAGCAGTACTACAGTGGGATTAGCCAAAAACATTCAGTACTTC.

This clone appeared a single time. The chain has TRBV30 and TRBJ2-5, with D tentatively TRBD1 (6 bases). The CDR3 has 15 residues. The V gene lost 1 base and the J gene lost 5 bases, with 17 bases spanning the gap. In germline, CDR1 is GTSNPN, CDR2 SVGIG (reference sequence). In DNA, the CDR3 is TGTGCCTGGAGTGAGGCAGGGGAGATAGGGGAGACCCAGTACTTC. Encoded protein: CAWSEAGEIGETQYF.

V and J are TRBV6-1 and TRBJ1-6, with TRBD1 as a possible D gene (6 bases). V was shortened by 6 bases and J by 17 bases, with 20 bases between the two germline ends. The CDR3 is made up of 13 amino acids. CDR1 is MNHNS and CDR2 is SASEGT in the germline V gene. Here the CDR3 reads CASRGDTPPTVHF. The CDR3 DNA is TGTGCCAGCAGGGGGGACACTCCTCCCACCGTCCACTTT.

The rearrangement uses TRBV9 and TRBJ2-2, with 10 bases lining up with TRBD1. This CDR3 spans 15 amino acids. The germline CDR1 and CDR2 sequences are SGDLS and YYNGEE. The junction had 1 base not matched to a gene; V was cut back by 0 bases and J by 5 bases. Written as DNA, the CDR3 is TGTGCCAGCAGCGTAGAGGGACAGGGGACCGGGGAGCTGTTTTTT. It yields the protein CASSVEGQGTGELFF.

The chain has TRBV21-1 and TRBJ2-7. TRBV21-1 is noted as a pseudogene. The CDR3 is 14 amino acids. This chain's CDR3 is CASSKGFLLYEQYF. The CDR3 bases are TGTGCCAGCAGCAAAGGGTTTCTTCTCTACGAGCAGTACTTC.

This chain joins TRBV18 and TRBJ2-5; D may be TRBD1 (5 bases). Per the germline V gene, CDR1 is KGHSH and CDR2 is LQKENI. The CDR3 is 14 residues long. With 3 bases removed from V and 3 bases from J, the gap between germline ends came to 11 bases. CDR3 sequence: CASSPLRGKETQYF. The CDR3 coding sequence is TGTGCCAGCTCACCTTTAAGGGGTAAAGAGACCCAGTACTTC.

The chain is built from TRBV7-2 and TRBJ2-5; either TRBD1 or TRBD2 may supply D (5 bases each). CDR1 and CDR2 from the germline V gene are SGHTA and FQGNSA. V dropped 1 base and J dropped 4 bases, with 7 bases sitting between them. The CDR3 covers 13 residues. The CDR3 coding sequence is TGTGCCAGCAGCTTAGGAGGGACAGAGACCCAGTACTTC. It specifies CASSLGGTETQYF.

This rearrangement joins TRBV4-2 to TRBJ2-5; D may be TRBD1 (6 bases). The CDR3 totals 13 residues. CDR1 LGHNA and CDR2 YNFKEQ come from the germline V gene. V was cut by 1 base and J by 5 bases, with 8 bases left in between. CDR3 nucleotides: TGTGCCAGCAGCCAAGCAGGGGAGGAGACCCAGTACTTC. Translating it yields CASSQAGEETQYF.

The chain joins TRBV5-6 to TRBJ1-3; 8 bases agree with TRBD1. The CDR3 covers 15 residues. V was clipped by 4 bases and J by 4 bases; unmatched bases: 7. CDR1 and CDR2 from the germline V gene are SGHDT and YYEEEE. Here the CDR3 DNA reads TGTGCCAGCAGCAGATTGACAGGGGAGGGAAACACCATATATTTT. Translated, it gives CASSRLTGEGNTIYF.

The chain combines TRBV7-8 with TRBJ1-1, with D uncertain. Germline-derived CDR1 and CDR2 are SGHVS and FQNEAQ. V lost 2 bases and J 6 bases, leaving 19 bases between the germline ends. The CDR3 contains 16 residues. CDR3 nucleotide sequence: TGTGCCAGCAGCTTACTGCCCCCCACCCCTGACGCTGAAGCTTTCTTT. Protein product: CASSLLPPTPDAEAFF. The whole variable domain, filled in from reference TRBV7-8 and TRBJ1-1, reads GAGVSQSPRYKVAKRGQDVALRCDPISGHVSLFWYQQALGQGPEFLTYFQNEAQLDKSGLPSDRFFAERPEGSVSTLKIQRTQQEDSAVYLCASSLLPPTPDAEAFFGQGTRLTVV.

The V gene is TRBV14, the J gene TRBJ2-2; D unclear. The CDR3 is 13 amino acids. Germline lookup yields CDR1 SGHDN and CDR2 FVKESK. V lost 3 bases and J 1 base, leaving 3 bases between the germline ends. The CDR3 region has the DNA TGTGCCAGCAGCCAGGGGAACACCGGGGAGCTGTTTTTT. Translation gives CASSQGNTGELFF. The whole variable domain, filled in from reference TRBV14 and TRBJ2-2, reads EAGVTQFPSHSVIEKGQTVTLRCDPISGHDNLYWYRRVMGKEIKFLLHFVKESKQDESGMPNNRFLAERTGGTYSTLKVQPAELEDSGVYFCASSQGNTGELFFGEGSRLTVL.

The genes are TRBV28 and TRBJ1-4, with 7 positions matching TRBD1. V lost 11 bases to trimming and J lost 1 base; unmatched junction nucleotides: 7. The V gene's germline CDR1 is MDHEN and CDR2 SYDVKM. There are 14 residues in the CDR3. The CDR3 sequence is CAVTGIGTNEKLFF. Here the CDR3 DNA reads TGTGCCGTGACAGGGATCGGAACTAATGAAAAACTGTTTTTT.